This entry is about one TCR beta chain. This sample was included in a study of T cell responses to AZD1222 COVID-19 vaccine. As for the study in general: Analyses pooled second doses at about 4 or about 12 weeks.

This CDR3 comprises 13 residues. V was clipped by 2 bases and J by 1 base, with 5 bases between them. Germline CDR1 MNHEY, CDR2 SVGEGT. Assay used: immunoSEQ multiplex PCR; TCRdb lists only in-frame clones, some missing. The sample has roughly 150,000 clones; 85% to 90% are singletons. This receptor was taken from an adult in good health. This material consisted of peripheral blood, taken on day 0 of AZD1222 vaccination. V gene TRBV6-2 or TRBV6-3 combines with J gene TRBJ1-1; D is unresolved. The chain's CDR3 is CASSYPKNTEAFF. The CDR3 nucleotides read TGTGCCAGCAGTTACCCAAAGAACACTGAAGCTTTCTTT.